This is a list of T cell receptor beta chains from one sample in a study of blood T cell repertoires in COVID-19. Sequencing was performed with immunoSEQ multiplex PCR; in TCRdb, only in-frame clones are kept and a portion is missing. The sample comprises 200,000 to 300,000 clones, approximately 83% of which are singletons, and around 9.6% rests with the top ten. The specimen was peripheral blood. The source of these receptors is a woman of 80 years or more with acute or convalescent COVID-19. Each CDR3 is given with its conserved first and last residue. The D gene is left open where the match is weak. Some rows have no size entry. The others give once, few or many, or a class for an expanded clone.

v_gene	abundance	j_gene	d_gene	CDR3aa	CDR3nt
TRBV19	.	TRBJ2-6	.	CASSTPTGPISGANVLTF	TGTGCCAGTAGTACCCCGACAGGACCAATCTCTGGGGCCAACGTCCTGACTTTC
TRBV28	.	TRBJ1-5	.	CASSLGPVNQPQHF	TGTGCCAGCAGTTTGGGGCCCGTCAATCAGCCCCAGCATTTT
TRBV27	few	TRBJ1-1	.	CASSLSRMNTEAFF	TGTGCCAGCAGTTTATCCAGGATGAACACTGAAGCTTTCTTT
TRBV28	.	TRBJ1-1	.	CASSLPSRREAFF	TGTGCCAGCAGTCTCCCTTCCAGGAGGGAAGCTTTCTTT
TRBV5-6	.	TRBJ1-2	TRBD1	CASSPDRGGFYGYTF	TGTGCCAGCAGCCCCGACAGGGGAGGTTTCTATGGCTACACCTTC
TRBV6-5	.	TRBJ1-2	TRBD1	CASSYYRGGGYTF	TGTGCCAGCAGTTACTACAGGGGAGGCGGCTACACCTTC
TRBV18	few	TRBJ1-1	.	CASSSLRGGNTEAFF	TGTGCCAGCTCCTCTCTAAGGGGCGGAAACACTGAAGCTTTCTTT
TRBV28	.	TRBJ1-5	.	CASRPSGGGSNQPQHF	TGTGCCAGCAGACCATCCGGGGGTGGTAGCAATCAGCCCCAGCATTTT
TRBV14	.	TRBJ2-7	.	CASSQALLASSYEQYF	TGTGCCAGCAGCCAAGCCCTACTAGCAAGCTCCTACGAGCAGTACTTC
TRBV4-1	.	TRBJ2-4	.	CASSEPPGTKNIQYF	TGCGCCAGCAGCGAGCCCCCAGGGACCAAAAACATTCAGTACTTC
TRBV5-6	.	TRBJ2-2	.	CASSLSAVPSNTGELFF	TGTGCCAGCAGCTTGTCGGCGGTACCCTCGAACACCGGGGAGCTGTTTTTT
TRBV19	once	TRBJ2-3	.	CASRLNRPGTDTQYF	TGTGCCAGTAGGCTAAACAGGCCTGGCACAGATACGCAGTATTTT
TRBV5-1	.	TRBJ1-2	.	CASSSTDRSPNYGYTF	TGCGCCAGCAGCTCAACCGACAGGTCCCCTAACTATGGCTACACCTTC
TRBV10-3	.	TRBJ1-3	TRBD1	CASTGQLISGNTIYF	TGTGCCTCAACGGGACAGCTAATCTCTGGAAACACCATATATTTT
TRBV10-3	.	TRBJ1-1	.	CAISDRQGRGIFSEAFF	TGTGCCATCAGTGATAGGCAGGGTCGGGGGATTTTCTCTGAAGCTTTCTTT
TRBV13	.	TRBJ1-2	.	CASSLGRGGFYGYTF	TGTGCCAGCAGCTTAGGCCGGGGGGGTTTCTATGGCTACACCTTC
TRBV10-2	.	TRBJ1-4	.	CASTHAPGEKLFF	TGCGCCAGCACCCACGCCCCCGGTGAAAAACTGTTTTTT
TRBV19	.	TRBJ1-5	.	CASNPERGSQPQHF	TGTGCCAGTAACCCGGAGCGGGGAAGTCAGCCCCAGCATTTT
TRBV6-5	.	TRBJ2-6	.	CASSPPSGANVLTF	TGTGCCAGCAGTCCCCCCTCGGGGGCCAACGTCCTGACTTTC
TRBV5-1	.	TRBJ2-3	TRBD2	CASSSSGGADTQYF	TGCGCCAGCAGCTCCAGCGGGGGAGCAGATACGCAGTATTTT
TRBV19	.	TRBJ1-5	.	CASSPDRNQPQHF	TGTGCCAGTAGCCCGGACAGAAATCAGCCCCAGCATTTT
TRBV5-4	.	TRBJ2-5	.	CASSLEGETQYF	TGTGCCAGCAGCTTGGAGGGGGAGACCCAGTACTTC
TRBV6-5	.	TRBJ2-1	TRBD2	CASRDGGAYNEQFF	TGTGCCAGCAGGGACGGGGGGGCCTACAATGAGCAGTTCTTC
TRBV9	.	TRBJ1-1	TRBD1	CASSVPDRVMNTEAFF	TGTGCCAGCAGCGTCCCGGACAGGGTGATGAACACTGAAGCTTTCTTT
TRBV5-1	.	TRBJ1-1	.	CASSADSYTEAFF	TGCGCCAGCAGCGCGGACAGCTACACTGAAGCTTTCTTT
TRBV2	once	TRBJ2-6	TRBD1	CASSRDRAGANVLTF	TGTGCCAGCAGTCGGGACAGAGCTGGGGCCAACGTCCTGACTTTC
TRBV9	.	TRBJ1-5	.	CASSETGYDQPQHF	TGTGCCAGCAGCGAAACAGGGTACGACCAGCCCCAGCATTTT
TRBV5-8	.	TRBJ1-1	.	CASSSGTNTEAFF	TGTGCCAGCAGCTCGGGGACAAACACTGAAGCTTTCTTT
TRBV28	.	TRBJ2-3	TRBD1	CASSTGTGSDTQYF	TGTGCCAGCAGTACCGGGACAGGTTCGGATACGCAGTATTTT
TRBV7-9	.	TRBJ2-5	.	CASSPTVGETQYF	TGTGCCAGCAGCCCGACAGTTGGAGAGACCCAGTACTTC
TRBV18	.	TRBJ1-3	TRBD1	CASSPVGQGLLNTIYF	TGTGCCAGCTCACCAGTGGGACAGGGCCTCCTAAACACCATATATTTT
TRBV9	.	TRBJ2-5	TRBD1	CASSVTGVETQYF	TGTGCCAGCAGCGTAACAGGGGTAGAGACCCAGTACTTC
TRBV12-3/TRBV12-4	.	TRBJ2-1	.	CASSLAGQEQFF	TGTGCCAGCAGTTTAGCTGGACAGGAGCAGTTCTTC
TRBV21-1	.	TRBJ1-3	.	CASSKEGGGQRTSAVNTIYF	TGTGCCAGCAGCAAAGAGGGTGGGGGACAGAGGACCTCCGCCGTAAACACCATATATTTT
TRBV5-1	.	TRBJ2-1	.	CASSLDSNYNEQFF	TGCGCCAGCAGCCTTGACAGCAACTACAATGAGCAGTTCTTC
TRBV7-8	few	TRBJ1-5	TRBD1	CASSPDRDQPQHF	TGTGCCAGCAGCCCTGACAGGGATCAGCCCCAGCATTTT
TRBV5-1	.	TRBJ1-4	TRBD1	CASSLGTGDYEKLFF	TGCGCCAGCAGCTTGGGGACAGGTGATTATGAAAAACTGTTTTTT
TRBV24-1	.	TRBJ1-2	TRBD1	CATSDGQGRYGYTF	TGTGCCACCAGTGATGGACAGGGACGCTATGGCTACACCTTC
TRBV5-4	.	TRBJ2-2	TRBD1	CASSVKTGPGGELFF	TGTGCCAGCAGCGTCAAGACAGGGCCGGGCGGGGAGCTGTTTTTT
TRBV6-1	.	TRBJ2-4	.	CASSEAVRLIQYF	TGTGCCAGCAGTGAAGCCGTCCGTCTCATTCAGTACTTC
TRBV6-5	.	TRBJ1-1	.	CASRLLGGTEAFF	TGTGCCAGCAGACTGCTCGGGGGGACTGAAGCTTTCTTT
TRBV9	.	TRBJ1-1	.	CASSAGRNTEAFF	TGTGCCAGCAGCGCGGGAAGGAACACTGAAGCTTTCTTT
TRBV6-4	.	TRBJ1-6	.	CASSDVARPNSPLHF	TGTGCCAGCAGTGACGTGGCCCGTCCAAATTCACCCCTCCACTTT
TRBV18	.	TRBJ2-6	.	CASSPRGGAGANVLTF	TGTGCCAGCTCACCGAGAGGGGGGGCTGGGGCCAACGTCCTGACTTTC
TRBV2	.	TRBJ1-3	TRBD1	CASSEWTGGGNTIYF	TGTGCCAGCAGTGAATGGACAGGCGGTGGAAACACCATATATTTT
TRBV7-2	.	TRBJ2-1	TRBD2	CASSPGGGGRYNEQFF	TGTGCCAGCAGCCCCGGGGGCGGGGGGAGATACAATGAGCAGTTCTTC
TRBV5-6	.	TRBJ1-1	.	CASSLGGRTNTEAFF	TGTGCCAGCAGCTTGGGGGGCAGGACGAACACTGAAGCTTTCTTT
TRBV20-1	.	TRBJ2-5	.	CSARDLETQYF	TGCAGTGCTAGAGATCTAGAGACCCAGTACTTC
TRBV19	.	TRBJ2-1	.	CASSRGGRTYNEQFF	TGTGCCAGTAGTAGGGGGGGCAGAACCTACAATGAGCAGTTCTTC
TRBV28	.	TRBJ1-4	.	CASSLWSSVLNEKLFF	TGTGCCAGCAGTTTATGGTCTTCGGTCCTTAATGAAAAACTGTTTTTT
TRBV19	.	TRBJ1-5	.	CASSIGQRQPQHF	TGTGCCAGTAGTATAGGACAGAGGCAGCCCCAGCATTTT
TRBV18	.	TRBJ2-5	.	CASSPTGNSETQYF	TGTGCCAGCTCACCAACAGGGAATTCAGAGACCCAGTACTTC